The 8 T cell receptor beta chains reported below all come from one sample, sequenced in a study of T cell responses to AZD1222 COVID-19 vaccine. Only in-frame clones appear in the TCRdb table, and some are missing; sequencing was by immunoSEQ multiplex PCR. The sample lists 65,000 to 85,000 clones; 85% to 95% were seen once. The sequenced sample was peripheral blood, obtained on day 0 of AZD1222 vaccination. The receptor source for this set is an adult in good health.

Many counts were recorded for this clone. The chain carries TRBV7-9 and TRBJ2-3, with TRBD1 identical over 11 bases. The germline V gene encodes CDR1 SEHNR and CDR2 FQNEAQ (reference sequence). V shed 6 bases, J shed 2 bases, and the junction held 7 bases outside the gene matches. The CDR3 is 16 amino acids. Here the CDR3 reads CASSPGTGGLTDTQYF. The CDR3, as DNA: TGTGCCAGCAGTCCTGGGACAGGGGGACTCACAGATACGCAGTATTTT.

This clone came up once. The chain carries TRBV5-1 and TRBJ1-1; D is perhaps TRBD1 (5 bases). V was shortened by 5 bases and J by 0 bases, with 11 bases between the two germline ends. This CDR3 comprises 14 residues. Germline loops: CDR1 SGHRS, CDR2 YFSETQ. The CDR3 here is CASSAGRMNTEAFF. Here the CDR3 DNA reads TGCGCCAGCAGTGCAGGGCGAATGAACACTGAAGCTTTCTTT.

This rearrangement joins TRBV7-2 to TRBJ2-7; TRBD2 might be the D (6 bases). This CDR3 is 14 amino acids long. Germline loops: CDR1 SGHTA, CDR2 FQGNSA. Trimming shortened V by 3 bases and J by 3 bases, and 12 bases separated the two germline ends. The CDR3 protein is CASSFSSASYEQYF. Written as DNA, the CDR3 is TGTGCCAGCAGCTTCTCTAGCGCAAGCTACGAGCAGTACTTC.

This chain uses TRBV5-1 with TRBJ1-1; 7 bases are a match to TRBD1. The CDR3 loop spans 14 amino acids. From germline, CDR1 is SGHRS and CDR2 YFSETQ. Germline trimming cut 2 bases from V and 3 bases from J; bases unmatched to any gene: 4. CDR3 sequence: CASSFTGVHTEAFF. DNA for the CDR3: TGCGCCAGCAGCTTCACAGGGGTCCACACTGAAGCTTTCTTT. The variable domain in full, completed from reference TRBV5-1 and TRBJ1-1, reads KAGVTQTPRYLIKTRGQQVTLSCSPISGHRSVSWYQQTPGQGLQFLFEYFSETQRNKGNFPGRFSGRQFSNSRSEMNVSTLELGDSALYLCASSFTGVHTEAFFGQGTRLTVV.

V gene TRBV24-1 combines with J gene TRBJ2-3; TRBD1 is a possible D gene (6 bases). Germline-derived CDR1 and CDR2 are KGHDR and SFDVKD. The CDR3 extends over 14 amino acids. Trimming stripped 5 bases from V and 4 bases from J, with 12 bases between. DNA for the CDR3: TGTGCCACCAGTGTGAAAGGGGGACCAGATACGCAGTATTTT. Protein: CATSVKGGPDTQYF.

V usage is TRBV12-3 or TRBV12-4 and J usage is TRBJ1-1; D is ambiguous. This CDR3 contains 13 residues. Trimming pared 2 bases from V and 6 bases from J, leaving 10 bases between. In DNA form, the CDR3 reads TGTGCCAGCAGTTTATTGTCGGAGGCTGAAGCTTTCTTT. This codes for CASSLLSEAEAFF.

This chain links TRBV9 with TRBJ2-3; no definite D call. This CDR3 has 12 amino acids. CDR1 SGDLS and CDR2 YYNGEE come from the germline V gene. V lost 3 bases and J lost 3, with 5 bases in between. CDR3: CASSGWTDTQYF. As DNA, the CDR3 is TGTGCCAGCAGCGGTTGGACAGATACGCAGTATTTT.

This chain links TRBV3-1 (or the pseudogene TRBV3-2) with TRBJ2-1; D remains unclear. The CDR3 is 12 amino acids. Germline assignment: CDR1 LGHDT and CDR2 YNNKEL (reference sequence). Trimming removed 3 bases at V and 9 bases at J, with 9 bases between. The CDR3 loop reads CASSQTGGEQFF. Written as DNA, the CDR3 is TGTGCCAGCAGCCAGACGGGTGGTGAGCAGTTCTTC.